Listed below are T cell receptor beta chains from one sample, sequenced in a study of T cell clonotyping in hematopoietic cell transplantation. The table came from immunoSEQ multiplex PCR; TCRdb's copy has only in-frame clones and leaves some out. The sample lists more than 15,000 clones; around 55% were seen once. Sample: PBMCs, taken 30 days after allogeneic stem cell transplant. The source of these receptors is a male patient aged 45-60 years who had an allogeneic stem cell transplant from an unrelated donor, so T cells may come from the graft donor. Some clones in this sample may be carry-over from other donors' samples. CDR3s include the opening cysteine and the closing phenylalanine or tryptophan. Each record gives: J gene, V gene, CDR3 length, clone size, D gene, CDR3 protein, CDR3 DNA. A D gene is named only where the DNA matches it firmly. Only some rows state a clone size, as once, few, many or a class for expanded clones.

J: TRBJ1-4
V: TRBV19
length: 15
size: large
D: .
CDR3: CASSSWAANNEKLFF
DNA: TGTGCCAGTAGTTCGTGGGCAGCTAATAATGAAAAACTGTTTTTT

J: TRBJ1-2
V: TRBV4-3
length: 14
size: .
D: .
CDR3: CASSPIAVNYGYTF
DNA: TGCGCCAGCAGCCCCATTGCAGTTAACTATGGCTACACCTTC

J: TRBJ1-5
V: TRBV29-1
length: 14
size: .
D: TRBD1
CDR3: CSVAGRGPNQPQHF
DNA: TGCAGCGTTGCCGGCAGGGGGCCCAATCAGCCCCAGCATTTT

J: TRBJ2-7
V: TRBV5-8
length: 15
size: .
D: TRBD2
CDR3: CASSPYSGGFYEQYF
DNA: TGTGCCAGCAGCCCTTATAGCGGGGGGTTCTACGAGCAGTACTTC

J: TRBJ1-1
V: TRBV28
length: 12
size: .
D: .
CDR3: CASSLLRVGAFF
DNA: TGTGCCAGCAGTTTACTCAGGGTTGGGGCTTTCTTT

J: TRBJ2-7
V: TRBV5-6
length: 12
size: .
D: .
CDR3: CASSPGKAEQYF
DNA: TGTGCCAGCAGCCCCGGAAAGGCCGAGCAGTACTTC

J: TRBJ1-5
V: TRBV7-2
length: 12
size: .
D: TRBD1
CDR3: CASSRDRRSQHF
DNA: TGTGCCAGCAGCCGGGACAGGAGGTCGCAGCATTTT

J: TRBJ2-7
V: TRBV11-2
length: 16
size: .
D: TRBD2
CDR3: CASSLGASGSSLRQYF
DNA: TGTGCCAGCAGCTTAGGGGCTAGCGGGAGTTCTCTACGGCAGTACTTC

J: TRBJ1-2
V: TRBV28
length: 15
size: .
D: TRBD1
CDR3: CASSSPGQGEYGYTF
DNA: TGTGCCAGCAGTTCCCCGGGACAGGGGGAATATGGCTACACCTTC

J: TRBJ1-1
V: TRBV4-3
length: 13
size: .
D: .
CDR3: CASSQAGNTEAFF
DNA: TGCGCCAGCAGCCAAGCCGGGAACACTGAAGCTTTCTTT

J: TRBJ2-2
V: TRBV9
length: 16
size: .
D: TRBD2
CDR3: CASSGGSAGSTGELFF
DNA: TGTGCCAGCAGCGGAGGGTCAGCGGGGTCCACCGGGGAGCTGTTTTTT

J: TRBJ1-6
V: TRBV14
length: 17
size: .
D: .
CDR3: CASSQDSQGSYNSPLHF
DNA: TGTGCCAGCAGCCAAGATTCGCAGGGCTCCTATAATTCACCCCTCCACTTT